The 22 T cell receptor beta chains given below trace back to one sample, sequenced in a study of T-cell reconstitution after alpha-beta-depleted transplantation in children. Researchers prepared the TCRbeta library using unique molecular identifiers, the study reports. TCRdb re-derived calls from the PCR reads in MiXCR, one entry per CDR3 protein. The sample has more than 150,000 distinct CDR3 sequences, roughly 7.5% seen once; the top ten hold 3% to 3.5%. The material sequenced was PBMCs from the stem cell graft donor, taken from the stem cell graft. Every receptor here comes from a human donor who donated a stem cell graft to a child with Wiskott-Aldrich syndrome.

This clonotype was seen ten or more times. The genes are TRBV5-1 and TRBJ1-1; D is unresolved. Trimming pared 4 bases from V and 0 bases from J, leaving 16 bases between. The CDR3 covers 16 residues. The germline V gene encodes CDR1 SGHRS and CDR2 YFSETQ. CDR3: CASSPMTMGLNTEAFF. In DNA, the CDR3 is TGCGCCAGCAGCCCAATGACGATGGGATTGAACACTGAAGCTTTCTTT.

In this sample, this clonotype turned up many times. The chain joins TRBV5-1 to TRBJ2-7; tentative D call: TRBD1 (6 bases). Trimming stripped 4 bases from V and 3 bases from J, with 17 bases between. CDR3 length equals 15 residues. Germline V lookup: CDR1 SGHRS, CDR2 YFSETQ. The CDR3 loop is CASSLTGTSFYEQYF. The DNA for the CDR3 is TGCGCCAGCAGCCTCACAGGGACGAGCTTCTACGAGCAGTACTTC. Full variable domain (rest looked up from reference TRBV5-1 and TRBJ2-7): KAGVTQTPRYLIKTRGQQVTLSCSPISGHRSVSWYQQTPGQGLQFLFEYFSETQRNKGNFPGRFSGRQFSNSRSEMNVSTLELGDSALYLCASSLTGTSFYEQYFGPGTRLTVT.

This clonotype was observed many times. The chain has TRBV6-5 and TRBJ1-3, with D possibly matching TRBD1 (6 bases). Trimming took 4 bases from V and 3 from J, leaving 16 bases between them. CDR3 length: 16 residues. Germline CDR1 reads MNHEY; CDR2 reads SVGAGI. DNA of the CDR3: TGTGCCAGCAGTTCCACAGGGAATTTAGGTGGAAACACCATATATTTT. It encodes CASSSTGNLGGNTIYF.

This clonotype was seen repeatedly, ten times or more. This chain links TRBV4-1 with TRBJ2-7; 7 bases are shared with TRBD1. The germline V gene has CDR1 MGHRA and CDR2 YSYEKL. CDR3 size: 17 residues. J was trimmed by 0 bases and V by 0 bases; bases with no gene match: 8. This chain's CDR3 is CASSQDPGTVSSYEQYF. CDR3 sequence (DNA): TGCGCCAGCAGCCAAGATCCAGGGACAGTAAGCTCCTACGAGCAGTACTTC.

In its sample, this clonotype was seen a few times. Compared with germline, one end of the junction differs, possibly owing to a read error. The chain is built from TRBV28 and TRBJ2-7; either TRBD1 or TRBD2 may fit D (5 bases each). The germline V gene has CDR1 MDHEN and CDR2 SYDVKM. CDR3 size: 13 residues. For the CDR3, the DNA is TGTGCCAGCAGTTTGAGGGGCCTTTCCCAACAAGACTTC. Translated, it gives CASSLRGLSQQDF.

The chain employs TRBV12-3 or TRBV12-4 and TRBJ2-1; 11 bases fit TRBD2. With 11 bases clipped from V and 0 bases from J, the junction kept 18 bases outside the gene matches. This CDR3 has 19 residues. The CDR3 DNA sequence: TGTGCCTGCTGTTTCGGGCTAGCGGGAGGACCTAGCTCCTACAATGAGCAGTTCTTC. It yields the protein CACCFGLAGGPSSYNEQFF.

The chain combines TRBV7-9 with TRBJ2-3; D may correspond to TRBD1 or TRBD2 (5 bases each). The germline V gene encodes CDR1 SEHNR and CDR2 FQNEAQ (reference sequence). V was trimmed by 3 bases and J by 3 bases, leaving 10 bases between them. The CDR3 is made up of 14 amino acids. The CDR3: CASSFGTTTDTQYF. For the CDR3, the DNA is TGTGCCAGCAGCTTTGGGACGACGACAGATACGCAGTATTTT.

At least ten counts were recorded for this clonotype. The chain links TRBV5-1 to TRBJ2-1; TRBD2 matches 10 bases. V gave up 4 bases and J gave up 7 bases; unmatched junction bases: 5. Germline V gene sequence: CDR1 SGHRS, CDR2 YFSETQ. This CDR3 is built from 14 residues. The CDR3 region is CASSERGGWNEQFF. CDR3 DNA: TGCGCCAGCAGCGAGCGGGGGGGCTGGAATGAGCAGTTCTTC. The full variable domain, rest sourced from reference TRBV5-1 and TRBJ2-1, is KAGVTQTPRYLIKTRGQQVTLSCSPISGHRSVSWYQQTPGQGLQFLFEYFSETQRNKGNFPGRFSGRQFSNSRSEMNVSTLELGDSALYLCASSERGGWNEQFFGPGTRLTVL.

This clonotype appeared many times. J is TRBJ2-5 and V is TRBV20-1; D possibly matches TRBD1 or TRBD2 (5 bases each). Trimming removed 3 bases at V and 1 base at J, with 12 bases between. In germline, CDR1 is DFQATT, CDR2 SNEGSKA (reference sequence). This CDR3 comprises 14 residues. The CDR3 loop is CSARLPGPQETQYF. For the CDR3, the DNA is TGCAGTGCTAGGCTACCGGGACCCCAAGAGACCCAGTACTTC.

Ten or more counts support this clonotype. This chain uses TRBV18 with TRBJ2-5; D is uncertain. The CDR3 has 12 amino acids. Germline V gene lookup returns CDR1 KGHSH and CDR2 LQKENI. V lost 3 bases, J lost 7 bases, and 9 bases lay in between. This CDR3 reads CASSPVKGTQYF. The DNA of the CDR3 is TGTGCCAGCTCACCGGTGAAGGGGACCCAGTACTTC.

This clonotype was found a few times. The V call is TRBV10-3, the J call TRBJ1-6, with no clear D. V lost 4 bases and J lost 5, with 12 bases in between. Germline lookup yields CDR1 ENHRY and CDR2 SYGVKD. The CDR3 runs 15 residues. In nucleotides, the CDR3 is TGTGCCATCAGTGTTGAGGGCGCCCATAATTCACCCCTCCACTTT. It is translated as CAISVEGAHNSPLHF.

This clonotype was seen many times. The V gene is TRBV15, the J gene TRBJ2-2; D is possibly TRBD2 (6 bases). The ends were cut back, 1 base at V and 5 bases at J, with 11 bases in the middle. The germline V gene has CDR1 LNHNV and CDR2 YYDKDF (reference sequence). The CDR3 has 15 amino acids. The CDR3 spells CATSRGPGRTGELFF. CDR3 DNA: TGTGCCACCAGCAGAGGCCCAGGGAGGACCGGGGAGCTGTTTTTT.

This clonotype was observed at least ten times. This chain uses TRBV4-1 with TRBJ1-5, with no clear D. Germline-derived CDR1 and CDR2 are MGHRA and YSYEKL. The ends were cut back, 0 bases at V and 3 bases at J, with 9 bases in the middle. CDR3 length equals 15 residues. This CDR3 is CASSQEFRNNQPQHF. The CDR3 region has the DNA TGCGCCAGCAGCCAAGAATTCCGGAACAATCAGCCCCAGCATTTT.

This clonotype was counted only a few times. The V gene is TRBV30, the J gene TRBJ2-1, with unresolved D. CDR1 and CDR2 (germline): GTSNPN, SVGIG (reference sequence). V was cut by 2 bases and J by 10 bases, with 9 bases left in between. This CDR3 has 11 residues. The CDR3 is CAWSFQWEQFF. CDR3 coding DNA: TGTGCCTGGAGTTTTCAATGGGAGCAGTTCTTC.

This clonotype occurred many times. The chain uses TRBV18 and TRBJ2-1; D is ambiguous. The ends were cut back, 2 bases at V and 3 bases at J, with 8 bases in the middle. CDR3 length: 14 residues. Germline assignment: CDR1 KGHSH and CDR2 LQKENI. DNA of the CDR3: TGTGCCAGCTCACCAAATTTAGACTACAATGAGCAGTTCTTC. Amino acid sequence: CASSPNLDYNEQFF.

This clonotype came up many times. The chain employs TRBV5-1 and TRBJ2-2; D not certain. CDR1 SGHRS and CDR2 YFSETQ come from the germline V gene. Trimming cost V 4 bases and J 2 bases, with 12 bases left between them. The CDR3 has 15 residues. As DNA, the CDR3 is TGCGCCAGCAGCGCGTCGGCTCTTAACACCGGGGAGCTGTTTTTT. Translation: CASSASALNTGELFF.

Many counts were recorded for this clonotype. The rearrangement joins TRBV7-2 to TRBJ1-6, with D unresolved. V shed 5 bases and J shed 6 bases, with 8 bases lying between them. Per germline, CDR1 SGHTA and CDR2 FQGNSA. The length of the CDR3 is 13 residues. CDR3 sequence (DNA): TGTGCCAGCAGCGCAAGACTTAATTCACCCCTCCACTTT. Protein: CASSARLNSPLHF.

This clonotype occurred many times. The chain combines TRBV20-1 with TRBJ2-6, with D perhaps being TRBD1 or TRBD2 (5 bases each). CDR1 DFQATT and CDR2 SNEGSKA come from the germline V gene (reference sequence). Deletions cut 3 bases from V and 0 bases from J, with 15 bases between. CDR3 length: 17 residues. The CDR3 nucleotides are TGCAGTGCTAGCGGGGACGGCTTGAGCTCTGGGGCCAACGTCCTGACTTTC. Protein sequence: CSASGDGLSSGANVLTF.

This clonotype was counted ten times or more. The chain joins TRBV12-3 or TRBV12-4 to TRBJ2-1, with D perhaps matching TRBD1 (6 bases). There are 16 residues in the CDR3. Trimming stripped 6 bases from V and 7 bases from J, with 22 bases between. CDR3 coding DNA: TGTGCCAGCAGCTTGGGGCCGCAGGGGCTCGGAAATGAGCAGTTCTTC. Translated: CASSLGPQGLGNEQFF.

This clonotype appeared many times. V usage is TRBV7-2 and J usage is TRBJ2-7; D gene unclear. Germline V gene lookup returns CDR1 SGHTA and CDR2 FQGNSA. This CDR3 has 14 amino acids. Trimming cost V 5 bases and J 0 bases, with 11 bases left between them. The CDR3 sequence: CASSPDRYSYEQYF. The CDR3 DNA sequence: TGTGCCAGCAGCCCGGACCGATACTCCTACGAGCAGTACTTC.

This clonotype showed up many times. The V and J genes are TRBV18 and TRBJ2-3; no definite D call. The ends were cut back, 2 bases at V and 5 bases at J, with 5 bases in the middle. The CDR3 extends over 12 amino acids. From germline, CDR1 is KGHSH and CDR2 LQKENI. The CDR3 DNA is TGTGCCAGCTCACCAGTGGAAGATACGCAGTATTTT. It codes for CASSPVEDTQYF.

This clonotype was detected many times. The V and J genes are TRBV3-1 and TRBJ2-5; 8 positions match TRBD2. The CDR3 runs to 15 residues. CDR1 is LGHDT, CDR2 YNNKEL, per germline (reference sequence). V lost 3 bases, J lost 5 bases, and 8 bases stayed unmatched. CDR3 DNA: TGTGCCAGCAGCCATCTCGGACTAGCTCTTGAGACCCAGTACTTC. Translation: CASSHLGLALETQYF.